The source of this T cell receptor (beta chain) is a study of cytotoxic CD8 clonotypes in ibrutinib-treated CLL (dated by TCRdb to the early 2020s). Regarding the complete study: In this cohort, about 16 patients were treatment-naive and 11 to 12 were relapsed/refractory, while some 17 had unmutated IGHV. Partial responses were observed in roughly 25 patients and complete responses in 2; after a median follow-up of roughly 72 months, remission was maintained in around 14 patients and progression was observed in around twelve. Samples at response were collected after a median of approximately twelve months of treatment, with a range of about 6 to 40 months. An average of roughly 270,000 productive templates and approximately 90,000 productive rearrangements was obtained per sample. Of the approximately 86 participants in the trial, about two dozen had longitudinal samples available. Cryopreserved peripheral blood mononuclear cells were obtained prior to treatment, at the time of response, and at either disease progression or sustained remission. Every sample from remission and from progressive disease was obtained while the patients were still on ibrutinib. The study at large found these results: Public clonotypes were rare and either contracted or stayed stable during treatment, and the rise in clonality at ibrutinib response reflected the expansion of private clonotypes. At baseline, clonality was higher than in age-matched healthy donors and showed a strong correlation with circulating CD8+ T-cell counts. Clonality rose at ibrutinib response, remained stable during sustained remission, and dropped back toward baseline at progression. Lymph node repertoires were not examined, and the timing of sampling was not matched between patients in sustained remission and those whose disease progressed.

On this clone itself: What antigen it recognizes has not been identified. The input lacks base qualities; no much larger clone sits a single base away. Other nucleotide sequences from this sample produce the same CDR3.

In light of the paper, this sample's time point label describes: about eleven months on ibrutinib. For TCR beta library preparation, approximately 2 micrograms of genomic DNA were extracted from the cryopreserved PBMCs. High-throughput TCR beta sequencing was performed on longitudinal blood samples from CLL patients receiving ibrutinib monotherapy. The patients took part in an open-label, single-center phase 2 trial of ibrutinib monotherapy. Trimmed from V: 2 bases; trimmed from J: 6 bases; junction bases lacking a gene match: 1. The CDR3 starts with the cysteine, ends with the phenylalanine, and has 13 residues. Of the read, only the CDR3 DNA is kept; its 39 bases are in frame from base 1. From a lookup of the germline V gene (reference sequence), CDR1 and CDR2 are SEHNR and FQNEAQ. Each clonotype received, on average, 10x coverage in deep resolution sequencing performed on a MiSeq, where the target depth lay between 1 in 1 million and 1 in 200,000 T cells. The immunoSEQ hsTCRB Kit was used to generate the TCR beta libraries. Regarding the original processing steps: Data were analyzed with ImmunoSEQ Data Assistant and ImmunoSEQ Analyzer, with V, D and J genes assigned per IMGT definitions. Clonality, with values ranging from 0 to 1, was calculated as one minus the normalized Shannon entropy of productive rearrangement frequencies. Only overrepresented clonotypes making up at least 0.05% of the repertoire of each patient were included in the public clonotype analysis. Approximately 13 age-matched healthy donor repertoires from immuneACCESS served as clonality controls. What TCRdb holds here is the immuneACCESS table cut down to in-frame rearrangements. Part of the clones is not present; checked against another copy, under half of the missing clones reflect an unresolved V gene, and the others are unexplained. V and J calls and clone size are copied from that table; D and trimming were computed from the DNA. The sample table shows approximately 100,000 clones, and around four fifths are seen once. The ten largest clones add up to approximately 30% of the sample.

This receptor was identified in a human donor with chronic lymphocytic leukemia. The rearranged segments are TRBV7-9 and TRBJ2-7, and 10 junctional nucleotides match TRBD1. The sample consisted of PBMCs, taken after 12 months of ibrutinib treatment. The sequenced DNA: TGTGCCAGCAGCTTAAGGGACAGGGGCGAGCAGTACTTC. This translates into CASSLRDRGEQYF.